Presented here are 32 T cell receptor beta chains from one specimen sequenced in a study of response to subunit inactivated influenza vaccine. TCRdb ran MiXCR on the RT-PCR reads and lists one entry per CDR3 protein. The sample includes roughly 650,000 distinct CDR3 sequences, 15% to 19% seen only once; the top ten take roughly 10%. Sequences were derived from PBMCs from blood, sampled 11 to 12 days after vaccination. The receptors here all came from a man in his forties or fifties who received an inactivated influenza vaccine.

This clonotype was recorded a few times. CDR3 residues: CASSPGAGNTDTQYF. The CDR3 region has the DNA TGTGCCAGCAGTCCTGGGGCGGGGAACACAGATACGCAGTATTTT. The genes are TRBV11-3 and TRBJ2-3; a possible D gene is TRBD2 (6 bases). Germline V lookup: CDR1 SGHNT, CDR2 YENEEA. The V and J ends lost 6 bases and 2 bases respectively, with 15 bases between them. The CDR3 is made up of 15 amino acids.

This clonotype came up a few times. This sequence joins TRBV12-3 or TRBV12-4 and TRBJ2-7; 8 bases are a match to TRBD2. V gave up 8 bases and J gave up 1 base; unmatched junction bases: 10. This CDR3 contains 15 residues. Here the CDR3 reads CASGATSGGSYEQYF. The CDR3 DNA reads as TGTGCCAGCGGGGCCACCAGCGGGGGATCCTACGAGCAGTACTTC.

This clonotype came up a few times. The CDR3 loop reads CATSPDRANQPQHF. For the CDR3, the DNA is TGTGCCACCAGCCCGGACAGGGCCAATCAGCCCCAGCATTTT. J is TRBJ1-5 and V is TRBV15; TRBD1 matches 8 bases. Germline CDR1 LNHNV, CDR2 YYDKDF (reference sequence). Trimming cost V 5 bases and J 3 bases; bases outside gene matches: 3. CDR3 length: 14 residues. Combining the CDR3 with reference TRBV15 and TRBJ1-5 gives the whole variable domain DAMVIQNPRYQVTQFGKPVTLSCSQTLNHNVMYWYQQKSSQAPKLLFHYYDKDFNNEADTPDNFQSRRPNTSFCFLDIRSPGLGDTAMYLCATSPDRANQPQHFGDGTRLSIL.

This clonotype was seen only a few times. The genes are TRBV7-9 and TRBJ1-1; 8 bases line up with TRBD1. The CDR3 has 15 amino acids. V trimming: 5 bases; J trimming: 1 base; junction bases outside the gene matches: 6. The germline gives CDR1 SEHNR, CDR2 FQNEAQ (reference sequence). The CDR3 here is CASSRADRGNTEAFF. The CDR3 DNA follows: TGTGCCAGCAGCCGAGCCGACAGGGGGAACACTGAAGCTTTCTTT.

This clonotype was seen a handful of times. The CDR3 sequence is CASSLGTSGSGTDTQYF. The DNA for the CDR3 is TGTGCCAGCAGCTTAGGCACTAGCGGGAGTGGTACAGATACGCAGTATTTT. The chain couples TRBV7-2 to TRBJ2-3, with 11 nucleotides matching TRBD2. V trimming: 1 base; J trimming: 3 bases; junction bases outside the gene matches: 6. This CDR3 spans 17 amino acids. Germline V gene sequence: CDR1 SGHTA, CDR2 FQGNSA.

The table lists this clonotype with a few counts. The V gene is TRBV6-5, the J gene TRBJ1-2, with unresolved D. The CDR3 runs to 14 residues. Trimming cost V 4 bases and J 3 bases, with 12 bases left between them. CDR1 and CDR2 from the germline V gene are MNHEY and SVGAGI. The CDR3 region has the DNA TGTGCCAGCAGTTGGACCGGTGGCGACTATGGCTACACCTTC. Translation: CASSWTGGDYGYTF.

This sequence joins TRBV6-2 or TRBV6-3 and TRBJ2-3; no firm D call. The CDR3 is made up of 15 amino acids. In germline, CDR1 is MNHEY, CDR2 SVGEGT. The V end lost 4 bases, the J end lost 2 bases, and 13 bases lay between the germline ends. The CDR3 sequence is CASSSPTVNTDTQYF. The CDR3 coding sequence is TGTGCCAGCAGTTCCCCGACCGTCAACACAGATACGCAGTATTTT.

This clonotype was counted only a few times. V and J are TRBV29-1 and TRBJ1-5; D not certain. The CDR3 consists of 12 residues. The germline V gene encodes CDR1 SQVTM and CDR2 ANQGSEA. V was trimmed by 4 bases and J by 3 bases, leaving 7 bases between them. CDR3 bases: TGCAGCGTTGGCATCCACAATCAGCCCCAGCATTTT. Translated, it gives CSVGIHNQPQHF.

This clonotype was detected a few times. The CDR3 loop is CASSQDQSVEQYF. For the CDR3, the DNA is TGTGCCAGCAGCCAAGATCAATCGGTCGAGCAGTACTTC. The J gene is TRBJ2-7, the V gene TRBV3-1; no firm D call. V lost 0 bases and J 6 bases, leaving 9 bases between the germline ends. Looked up from germline, CDR1 is LGHDT and CDR2 is YNNKEL (reference sequence). The CDR3 has 13 amino acids.

This clonotype was recorded at least ten times. The gene calls are TRBV12-3 or TRBV12-4 and TRBJ2-3; the match to TRBD1 covers 9 bases. CDR3 size: 16 residues. The junction had 5 bases not matched to a gene; V was cut back by 2 bases and J by 2 bases. CDR3 sequence (DNA): TGTGCCAGCAGTTTACCCCCACAGGGGGCCACAGATACGCAGTATTTT. Amino acid sequence: CASSLPPQGATDTQYF.

The CDR3 sequence is CASSHSWGTEAFF. Here the CDR3 DNA reads TGTGCCAGCAGTCATTCTTGGGGGACTGAAGCTTTCTTT. The chain is built from TRBV12-3 or TRBV12-4 and TRBJ1-1; possibly TRBD1 for D (5 bases). The V and J ends lost 5 bases and 5 bases respectively, with 12 bases between them. CDR3 size: 13 residues.

This clonotype occurred many times. This sequence joins TRBV6-6 and TRBJ1-2; 7 nucleotides line up with TRBD1. The V gene end was trimmed by 2 bases and the J gene end by 6 bases; junction bases not matched to a gene: 3. The V gene's germline CDR1 is MNHNY and CDR2 SVGAGI (reference sequence). CDR3 length: 13 amino acids. The DNA of the CDR3 is TGTGCCAGCAGTTACCCAGGGGGTAATGGCTACACCTTC. It specifies CASSYPGGNGYTF.

This clonotype came up many times. The rearrangement uses TRBV29-1 and TRBJ1-1; 8 nucleotides match TRBD1. CDR1 is SQVTM, CDR2 ANQGSEA, per germline. The CDR3 extends over 12 amino acids. Unmatched junction bases numbered 7, after V lost 7 bases and J lost 6 bases. The CDR3 reads CSAGQGGAEAFF. CDR3 coding DNA: TGCAGCGCCGGACAGGGCGGGGCTGAAGCTTTCTTT.

This clonotype was counted a few times. J is TRBJ2-5 and V is TRBV20-1; D is unclear. The CDR3 contains 14 residues. The V gene lost 5 bases and the J gene lost 4 bases, with 17 bases spanning the gap. Germline V gives CDR1 DFQATT, CDR2 SNEGSKA (reference sequence). DNA for the CDR3: TGCAGTGCTGATATTTCGGTGGGCCGAGAGACCCAGTACTTC. It is translated as CSADISVGRETQYF.

V and J are TRBV6-1 and TRBJ2-1; a possible D gene is TRBD1 (5 bases). The ends were cut back, 0 bases at V and 5 bases at J, with 8 bases in the middle. The CDR3 is made up of 14 amino acids. Germline V CDR1 and CDR2: MNHNS, SASEGT. The CDR3 spells CASSEAPGNNEQFF. CDR3 sequence (DNA): TGTGCCAGCAGTGAAGCCCCAGGGAACAATGAGCAGTTCTTC.

This rearrangement joins TRBV2 to TRBJ2-3; D ambiguous. Trimming stripped 4 bases from V and 1 base from J, with 6 bases between. CDR1 SNHLY and CDR2 FYNNEI come from the germline V gene. The length of the CDR3 is 13 residues. The CDR3 here is CASSAWGTDTQYF. The CDR3 DNA sequence: TGTGCCAGCAGTGCATGGGGCACAGATACGCAGTATTTT.

This clonotype was seen only a few times. The rearrangement joins TRBV6-8 to TRBJ2-1, with 15 bases that match TRBD2. The germline gives CDR1 MNHGY, CDR2 SAAAGT. V was clipped by 4 bases and J by 1 base; unmatched bases: 8. The CDR3 sequence is 19 residues long. The CDR3 sequence: CASSFTGTSGRKSYNEQFF. The CDR3 nucleotides read TGTGCCAGCAGTTTTACCGGGACTAGCGGGAGGAAATCCTACAATGAGCAGTTCTTC.

V gene TRBV20-1 combines with J gene TRBJ2-7; TRBD2 is a possible D gene (5 bases). This CDR3 has 15 residues. The germline V and J ends were trimmed by 5 bases and 3 bases, with 20 bases remaining between them. Germline CDR1 is DFQATT and CDR2 is SNEGSKA (reference sequence). The CDR3 nucleotides are TGCAGTGCTGGGAAAGGGCCTAGCAGAAGCTACGAGCAGTACTTC. Its translation is CSAGKGPSRSYEQYF.

This clonotype was recorded many times. The chain recombines TRBV12-3 or TRBV12-4 with TRBJ2-7; D gene uncertain. The ends were cut back, 3 bases at V and 1 base at J, with 10 bases in the middle. The CDR3 is made up of 14 amino acids. In nucleotides, the CDR3 is TGTGCCAGCAGTTTCAGGCCCGAATCCTACGAGCAGTACTTC. Encoded protein: CASSFRPESYEQYF.

This clonotype was observed a handful of times. V gene TRBV29-1 combines with J gene TRBJ2-5; 9 positions match TRBD1. This CDR3 has 14 residues. Unmatched junction bases numbered 6, after V lost 3 bases and J lost 4 bases. Germline CDR1 SQVTM, CDR2 ANQGSEA. CDR3 nucleotide sequence: TGCAGCGTTGAGGGGGGACAGGGAGGAGAGACCCAGTACTTC. This translates into CSVEGGQGGETQYF.

This clonotype was counted ten times or more. The chain carries TRBV20-1 and TRBJ2-3; D is perhaps TRBD1 or TRBD2 (5 bases each). Trimming took 3 bases from V and 2 from J, leaving 12 bases between them. Germline lookup yields CDR1 DFQATT and CDR2 SNEGSKA (reference sequence). This CDR3 comprises 14 residues. This chain's CDR3 is CSARPSGATDTQYF. CDR3 DNA sequence: TGCAGTGCTAGGCCCTCCGGGGCCACAGATACGCAGTATTTT.

The V gene is TRBV28, the J gene TRBJ1-3, with no clear D. The CDR3 is made up of 14 amino acids. The V gene's germline CDR1 is MDHEN and CDR2 SYDVKM. V was trimmed by 6 bases and J by 4 bases, leaving 13 bases between them. This CDR3 is CASSRAPQGNTIYF. CDR3 bases: TGTGCCAGCAGCCGTGCTCCGCAGGGAAACACCATATATTTT.

In this sample, this clonotype turned up many times. This chain uses TRBV4-3 with TRBJ2-1; D remains unclear. CDR1 and CDR2 (germline): LGHNA, YSLEER. V lost 4 bases to trimming and J lost 2 bases, with 9 bases between them. The CDR3 is 14 residues long. CDR3 amino acids: CASSPTRTYNEQFF. The CDR3 nucleotides read TGCGCCAGCAGCCCGACGCGAACCTACAATGAGCAGTTCTTC.

The sample holds many counts of this clonotype. The chain uses TRBV29-1 and TRBJ2-3; 9 nucleotides agree with TRBD1. This CDR3 has 15 residues. Trimming removed 5 bases from V and 2 bases from J; junction bases left unmatched: 8. Per the germline V gene, CDR1 is SQVTM and CDR2 is ANQGSEA. CDR3 nucleotides: TGCAGCGTTCCCACCGGGACAGGGAACACAGATACGCAGTATTTT. Residues: CSVPTGTGNTDTQYF.

This clonotype was counted between two and nine times. The chain recombines TRBV6-2 or TRBV6-3 with TRBJ2-5, with D hard to call. Germline lookup yields CDR1 MNHEY and CDR2 SVGEGT. The CDR3 loop spans 14 amino acids. Trimming took 6 bases from V and 2 from J, leaving 13 bases between them. CDR3 in amino acids: CASSRRAVQETQYF. The CDR3 nucleotides read TGTGCCAGCAGCCGACGTGCCGTACAAGAGACCCAGTACTTC.

This sequence joins TRBV2 and TRBJ2-3, with TRBD1 matching 9 bases. Germline V gene sequence: CDR1 SNHLY, CDR2 FYNNEI. V gave up 7 bases and J gave up 2 bases; unmatched junction bases: 7. This CDR3 comprises 15 residues. CDR3 coding DNA: TGTGCCAGCATGCTGGACAGGGGTAACACAGATACGCAGTATTTT. Amino acid sequence: CASMLDRGNTDTQYF.

The chain joins TRBV24-1 to TRBJ2-3; TRBD2 agrees at 7 bases. Germline V lookup: CDR1 KGHDR, CDR2 SFDVKD. This CDR3 is 15 amino acids long. V trimming: 5 bases; J trimming: 1 base; junction bases outside the gene matches: 5. CDR3 amino acids: CATSVPSGGTDTQYF. The DNA for the CDR3 is TGTGCCACCAGTGTTCCGAGCGGGGGCACAGATACGCAGTATTTT.

Only a few counts were recorded for this clonotype. The V and J genes are TRBV6-2 or TRBV6-3 and TRBJ1-5; weak D call: TRBD1 (6 bases). Germline CDR1 MNHEY, CDR2 SVGEGT. V was clipped by 5 bases and J by 7 bases, with 21 bases between them. This CDR3 has 16 amino acids. The CDR3 loop reads CASSPSIKTGRQPQHF. The CDR3 region has the DNA TGTGCCAGCAGTCCATCTATTAAAACAGGGAGACAGCCCCAGCATTTT.

This clonotype was seen more than once but under ten times. The chain combines TRBV5-1 with TRBJ2-7; TRBD1 matches at 8 bases. The CDR3 loop spans 15 amino acids. The J segment lost 4 bases and the V segment lost 7 bases, leaving 13 bases of the junction unmatched. CDR1 is SGHRS and CDR2 is YFSETQ in the germline V gene. CDR3 DNA: TGCGCCAGCCGCGTACTGACAGGGGCTAATTACGAGCAGTACTTC. Its protein product is CASRVLTGANYEQYF.

This clonotype was counted at least ten times. The chain recombines TRBV11-2 with TRBJ2-5; D is undetermined. CDR1 and CDR2 from the germline V gene are SGHAT and FQNNGV. V dropped 5 bases and J dropped 4 bases, with 8 bases sitting between them. The CDR3 contains 12 residues. CDR3 residues: CASSPQRETQYF. CDR3 DNA sequence: TGTGCCAGCAGCCCTCAGAGAGAGACCCAGTACTTC.

This clonotype was seen more than once but under ten times. This rearrangement joins TRBV3-1 to TRBJ2-1, with D possibly matching TRBD1 (5 bases). The CDR3 length is 17 residues. The germline V gene encodes CDR1 LGHDT and CDR2 YNNKEL (reference sequence). Trimming left V 0 bases short and J 5 bases short, with 17 bases between. DNA for the CDR3: TGTGCCAGCAGCCAAGACAGGCTTTGGGGCACACACAATGAGCAGTTCTTC. Amino acid sequence: CASSQDRLWGTHNEQFF.

V usage is TRBV21-1 and J usage is TRBJ2-5; no DNA check was done on the table's D call, TRBD1. TRBV21-1 is a pseudogene. The CDR3 is made up of 13 amino acids. This CDR3 reads CASMPRDRETQYF. Here the CDR3 DNA reads TGTGCCAGCATGCCCCGGGACCGAGAGACCCAGTACTTC.